This T cell receptor (beta chain) was found in a study of early T cells in non-severe SARS-CoV-2 infection. The CDR3 totals 15 residues. The germline CDR1 and CDR2 sequences are KGHSH and LQKENI. V lost 4 bases, J lost 4 bases, and 6 bases stayed unmatched. At least ten counts were recorded for this clonotype. TCRdb independently ran MiXCR on the 5' RACE reads; one entry per CDR3 protein. The repertoire holds 90,000 or so distinct CDR3 sequences, with under 15% as singletons. This chain uses TRBV18 with TRBJ2-3, with TRBD2 matching over 9 bases. Sequencing was performed on whole blood. The sequence was collected from an adult who was a healthcare worker with PCR-confirmed SARS-CoV-2 infection or an uninfected control (not recorded which). The CDR3 region has the DNA TGTGCCAGCTCACTGGGCACTAGCGGGTCAGATACGCAGTATTTT. Residues: CASSLGTSGSDTQYF.